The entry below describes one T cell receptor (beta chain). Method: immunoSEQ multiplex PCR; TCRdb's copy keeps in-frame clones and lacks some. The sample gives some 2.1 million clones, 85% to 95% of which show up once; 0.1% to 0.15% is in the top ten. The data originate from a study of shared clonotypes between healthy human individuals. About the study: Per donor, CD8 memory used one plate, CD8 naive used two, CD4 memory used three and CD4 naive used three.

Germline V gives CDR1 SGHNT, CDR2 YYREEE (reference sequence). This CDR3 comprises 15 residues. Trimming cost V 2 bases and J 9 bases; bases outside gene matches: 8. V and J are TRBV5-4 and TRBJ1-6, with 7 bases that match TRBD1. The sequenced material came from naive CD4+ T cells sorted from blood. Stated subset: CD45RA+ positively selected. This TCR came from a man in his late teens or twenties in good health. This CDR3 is CASSLQGQTGSPLHF. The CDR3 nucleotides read TGTGCCAGCAGCTTACAGGGGCAAACGGGTTCACCCCTCCACTTT. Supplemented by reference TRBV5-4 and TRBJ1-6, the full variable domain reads ETGVTQSPTHLIKTRGQQVTLRCSSQSGHNTVSWYQQALGQGPQFIFQYYREEENGRGNFPPRFSGLQFPNYSSELNVNALELDDSALYLCASSLQGQTGSPLHFGNGTRLTVT.